Listed below are T cell receptor beta chains from one sample, sequenced in a study of early T cells in non-severe SARS-CoV-2 infection. In TCRdb, the 5' RACE reads were re-called with MiXCR into one record per CDR3 protein. Among 20,000 to 25,000 distinct CDR3 sequences listed, more than 3.5% were seen once. Sample: whole blood. These receptors all come from an adult who was a healthcare worker with PCR-confirmed SARS-CoV-2 infection or an uninfected control (not recorded which). CDR3s include the opening cysteine and the closing phenylalanine or tryptophan. D genes are given only for firm matches. Clone sizes are given selectively: once, few, many, or a class where the clone is expanded.

v_gene: TRBV2
j_gene: TRBJ2-7
len: 13
d_gene: .
abundance: many
CDR3nt: TGTGCCACCAACCAGGGACTTCTCGACGAGCAGTACTTC
CDR3aa: CATNQGLLDEQYF

v_gene: TRBV13
j_gene: TRBJ1-2
len: 13
d_gene: .
abundance: many
CDR3nt: TGTGCCAGCATCCAACGGGGAGGCAGTGGCTACACCTTC
CDR3aa: CASIQRGGSGYTF

v_gene: TRBV5-1
j_gene: TRBJ2-3
len: 14
d_gene: .
abundance: many
CDR3nt: TGCGCCAGCAGCCTTGGCATAGGGGGAGATACGCAGTATTTT
CDR3aa: CASSLGIGGDTQYF

v_gene: TRBV30
j_gene: TRBJ2-1
len: 13
d_gene: .
abundance: .
CDR3nt: TGTGCCTGGAGTAGGGGTTCCTACAATGAGCAGTTCTTC
CDR3aa: CAWSRGSYNEQFF

v_gene: TRBV7-2
j_gene: TRBJ2-5
len: 14
d_gene: .
abundance: many
CDR3nt: TGTGCCAGCAGCCGAGGGGGGTCTGGAGAGACCCAGTACTTC
CDR3aa: CASSRGGSGETQYF

v_gene: TRBV7-3
j_gene: TRBJ2-5
len: 14
d_gene: .
abundance: many
CDR3nt: TGTGCCAGCAGCCGAGACCGGGACGAAGAGACCCAGTACTTC
CDR3aa: CASSRDRDEETQYF

v_gene: TRBV28
j_gene: TRBJ1-6
len: 17
d_gene: .
abundance: many
CDR3nt: TGTGCCAGCAGTTTATTGGACCAGGGCTCCTATAATTCACCCCTCCACTTT
CDR3aa: CASSLLDQGSYNSPLHF

v_gene: TRBV11-2
j_gene: TRBJ2-7
len: 14
d_gene: .
abundance: .
CDR3nt: TGTGCCAGCAGCTTAGATCGCAGGTTGGGGGAGCAGTACTTC
CDR3aa: CASSLDRRLGEQYF

v_gene: TRBV6-5
j_gene: TRBJ1-3
len: 14
d_gene: .
abundance: .
CDR3nt: TGTGCCAGCACCCAGACAGGTCCAGGAAACACCATATATTTT
CDR3aa: CASTQTGPGNTIYF

v_gene: TRBV30
j_gene: TRBJ1-4
len: 13
d_gene: .
abundance: many
CDR3nt: TGTGCCTGGAACCGCAGGCTAAATGAAAAACTGTTTTTT
CDR3aa: CAWNRRLNEKLFF

v_gene: TRBV4-3
j_gene: TRBJ2-3
len: 15
d_gene: .
abundance: many
CDR3nt: TGCGCCAGCAGCCAAGATGTTCTCGGCACAGATACGCAGTATTTT
CDR3aa: CASSQDVLGTDTQYF

v_gene: TRBV24-1
j_gene: TRBJ2-1
len: 14
d_gene: TRBD2
abundance: few
CDR3nt: TGTGCCACCAGTTTACCGGGGGGATCGAATGAGCAGTTCTTC
CDR3aa: CATSLPGGSNEQFF

v_gene: TRBV20-1
j_gene: TRBJ2-3
len: 12
d_gene: .
abundance: many
CDR3nt: TGCAGTGCTATTCCGGGGTTTGGTACGCAGTATTTT
CDR3aa: CSAIPGFGTQYF

v_gene: TRBV5-1
j_gene: TRBJ2-5
len: 14
d_gene: .
abundance: many
CDR3nt: TGCGCCAGCAGCTTCCGGCCGGGTGAAGAGACCCAGTACTTC
CDR3aa: CASSFRPGEETQYF

v_gene: TRBV29-1
j_gene: TRBJ2-1
len: 12
d_gene: .
abundance: .
CDR3nt: TGCAGCGTTCGAGGGGCCAACAATGAGCAGTTCTTC
CDR3aa: CSVRGANNEQFF

v_gene: TRBV7-9
j_gene: TRBJ2-7
len: 14
d_gene: .
abundance: many
CDR3nt: TGTGCCAGCAGTTCGAAAGGGGGTCCCTACGAGCAGTACTTC
CDR3aa: CASSSKGGPYEQYF

v_gene: TRBV9
j_gene: TRBJ1-2
len: 14
d_gene: .
abundance: many
CDR3nt: TGTGCCAGCAGTCAGGGCCTGGCCCCGTTGGGCTACACCTTC
CDR3aa: CASSQGLAPLGYTF

v_gene: TRBV5-4
j_gene: TRBJ2-5
len: 14
d_gene: .
abundance: many
CDR3nt: TGTGCCAGCAGCTTAGGACATCTTCAAGAGACCCAGTACTTC
CDR3aa: CASSLGHLQETQYF

v_gene: TRBV20-1
j_gene: TRBJ2-3
len: 13
d_gene: .
abundance: many
CDR3nt: TGCAGTGTATCGAGGGGCGACACAGATACGCAGTATTTT
CDR3aa: CSVSRGDTDTQYF

v_gene: TRBV5-1
j_gene: TRBJ2-3
len: 14
d_gene: .
abundance: .
CDR3nt: TGCGCCAGCAGCTTGGCCAAACCCCCTGATACGCAGTATTTT
CDR3aa: CASSLAKPPDTQYF

v_gene: TRBV18
j_gene: TRBJ1-1
len: 16
d_gene: .
abundance: many
CDR3nt: TGTGCCAGCTCACCTCCCGGGGGCTTTTCGGGCACTGAAGCTTTCTTT
CDR3aa: CASSPPGGFSGTEAFF

v_gene: TRBV7-3
j_gene: TRBJ2-3
len: 14
d_gene: .
abundance: few
CDR3nt: TGTGCCAGCAGCTTGGATATCAGCACAGATACGCAGTATTTT
CDR3aa: CASSLDISTDTQYF

v_gene: TRBV27
j_gene: TRBJ2-5
len: 11
d_gene: .
abundance: few
CDR3nt: TGTGCCAGCAGTTTTATAGAGACCCAGTACTTC
CDR3aa: CASSFIETQYF

v_gene: TRBV6-5
j_gene: TRBJ2-5
len: 16
d_gene: .
abundance: many
CDR3nt: TGTGCCAGCACTTCACACGCCCTAGCGCTACAAGAGACCCAGTACTTC
CDR3aa: CASTSHALALQETQYF

v_gene: TRBV4-2
j_gene: TRBJ2-1
len: 17
d_gene: TRBD2
abundance: few
CDR3nt: TGTGCCAGCAGCCAAAGACTAGCGGGGGGGTTCTCCAATGAGCAGTTCTTC
CDR3aa: CASSQRLAGGFSNEQFF

v_gene: TRBV11-3
j_gene: TRBJ2-3
len: 16
d_gene: TRBD2
abundance: many
CDR3nt: TGTGCCAGCAGCAGCAAACTAGCGGGGGCGGGAGATACGCAGTATTTT
CDR3aa: CASSSKLAGAGDTQYF

v_gene: TRBV4-2
j_gene: TRBJ2-5
len: 14
d_gene: .
abundance: many
CDR3nt: TGTGCCAGCAGCCCAATACAGGGCTTCGAGACCCAGTACTTC
CDR3aa: CASSPIQGFETQYF

v_gene: TRBV15
j_gene: TRBJ1-4
len: 15
d_gene: .
abundance: many
CDR3nt: TGTGCCACCAGCAGCGAGGGGTCCACTAATGAAAAACTGTTTTTT
CDR3aa: CATSSEGSTNEKLFF

v_gene: TRBV28
j_gene: TRBJ2-2
len: 18
d_gene: TRBD2
abundance: .
CDR3nt: TGTGCCAGCAGTTCCCCGACTAGCGGGGGGTGGGGCGCCGGGGAGCTGTTTTTT
CDR3aa: CASSSPTSGGWGAGELFF

v_gene: TRBV28
j_gene: TRBJ1-1
len: 17
d_gene: .
abundance: many
CDR3nt: TGTGCCAGCAGTTTCCCCTCCGATGCAAAAAAGAACACTGAAGCTTTCTTT
CDR3aa: CASSFPSDAKKNTEAFF

v_gene: TRBV27
j_gene: TRBJ2-3
len: 14
d_gene: TRBD1
abundance: few
CDR3nt: TGTGCCAGCAGTACTCGACAGGGATCGGATACGCAGTATTTT
CDR3aa: CASSTRQGSDTQYF

v_gene: TRBV10-3
j_gene: TRBJ2-5
len: 16
d_gene: .
abundance: many
CDR3nt: TGTGCCATCAGTGAGTCAGATTGGACTCCGCAAGAGACCCAGTACTTC
CDR3aa: CAISESDWTPQETQYF

v_gene: TRBV29-1
j_gene: TRBJ2-7
len: 14
d_gene: .
abundance: many
CDR3nt: TGCAGCGTGGTTACCAGGGCAACTCTCTACGAGCAGTACTTC
CDR3aa: CSVVTRATLYEQYF

v_gene: TRBV2
j_gene: TRBJ2-3
len: 15
d_gene: TRBD1
abundance: few
CDR3nt: TGTGCCAGCAGACCCGGACAGGGATACACAGATACGCAGTATTTT
CDR3aa: CASRPGQGYTDTQYF

v_gene: TRBV6-5
j_gene: TRBJ2-3
len: 18
d_gene: .
abundance: many
CDR3nt: TGTGCCAGCAGTTACTCAGGGTTTGATTTGAGGGCCACAGATACGCAGTATTTT
CDR3aa: CASSYSGFDLRATDTQYF

v_gene: TRBV29-1
j_gene: TRBJ2-1
len: 13
d_gene: TRBD2
abundance: many
CDR3nt: TGCAGCGTTGGCGGGGGGGCCTTGAATGAGCAGTTCTTC
CDR3aa: CSVGGGALNEQFF

v_gene: TRBV29-1
j_gene: TRBJ2-5
len: 12
d_gene: .
abundance: many
CDR3nt: TGCAGCGTTGTCCCCACCCAAGAGACCCAGTACTTC
CDR3aa: CSVVPTQETQYF

v_gene: TRBV9
j_gene: TRBJ2-3
len: 15
d_gene: TRBD2
abundance: many
CDR3nt: TGTGCCAGCAGTATAGCGGGGGGCGCCACAGATACGCAGTATTTT
CDR3aa: CASSIAGGATDTQYF

v_gene: TRBV19
j_gene: TRBJ1-3
len: 17
d_gene: TRBD1
abundance: many
CDR3nt: TGTGCCAGTAGTCCCCCAGGGGGGGCCGGCGGAGGAAACACCATATATTTT
CDR3aa: CASSPPGGAGGGNTIYF

v_gene: TRBV4-1
j_gene: TRBJ2-3
len: 16
d_gene: .
abundance: .
CDR3nt: TGCGCCAGCAGCCAAGAACGCCTCCCCGCGGGGGATACGCAGTATTTT
CDR3aa: CASSQERLPAGDTQYF

v_gene: TRBV7-9
j_gene: TRBJ2-1
len: 14
d_gene: .
abundance: many
CDR3nt: TGTGCCAGCAGCCAGGGGACCAGGGTCGATGAGCAGTTCTTC
CDR3aa: CASSQGTRVDEQFF

v_gene: TRBV7-6
j_gene: TRBJ2-5
len: 15
d_gene: TRBD2
abundance: many
CDR3nt: TGTGCCAGCAGCTTTCCAGCGGGGGGGGAAGAGACCCAGTACTTC
CDR3aa: CASSFPAGGEETQYF

v_gene: TRBV4-2
j_gene: TRBJ2-5
len: 14
d_gene: .
abundance: many
CDR3nt: TGTGCCAGCAGCCAAATGGACGGCCCGGAGACCCAGTACTTC
CDR3aa: CASSQMDGPETQYF

v_gene: TRBV20-1
j_gene: TRBJ2-7
len: 13
d_gene: .
abundance: .
CDR3nt: TGCAGTGCTACTTCGGGGGCCGTAGGATCGCAGTACTTC
CDR3aa: CSATSGAVGSQYF

v_gene: TRBV10-3
j_gene: TRBJ2-4
len: 16
d_gene: .
abundance: .
CDR3nt: TGTGCCATCAGTGATTTCGACAGAGTAGCCAAAAACATTCAGTACTTC
CDR3aa: CAISDFDRVAKNIQYF

v_gene: TRBV3-1
j_gene: TRBJ2-4
len: 14
d_gene: .
abundance: many
CDR3nt: TGTGCCAGCAGCCAAGATCATCTCGGAAACATTCAGTACTTC
CDR3aa: CASSQDHLGNIQYF

v_gene: TRBV18
j_gene: TRBJ2-3
len: 13
d_gene: .
abundance: few
CDR3nt: TGTGCCAGCTCACCGCCGTTCACAGATACGCAGTATTTT
CDR3aa: CASSPPFTDTQYF

v_gene: TRBV30
j_gene: TRBJ2-7
len: 15
d_gene: .
abundance: many
CDR3nt: TGTGCCTGGACTTTCGCCGGGACATACTCCTACGAGCAGTACTTC
CDR3aa: CAWTFAGTYSYEQYF

v_gene: TRBV9
j_gene: TRBJ1-1
len: 14
d_gene: .
abundance: many
CDR3nt: TGTGCCAGCAGCGGACGGACAGCAAGTACTGAAGCTTTCTTT
CDR3aa: CASSGRTASTEAFF

v_gene: TRBV7-9
j_gene: TRBJ1-6
len: 16
d_gene: TRBD1
abundance: .
CDR3nt: TGTGCCAGCAGCACTGGTGGACAGGGCCGCGATTCACCCCTCCACTTT
CDR3aa: CASSTGGQGRDSPLHF

v_gene: TRBV14
j_gene: TRBJ1-5
len: 13
d_gene: .
abundance: many
CDR3nt: TGTGCCAGCAGTCGTTTCGAGAATCAGCCCCAGCATTTT
CDR3aa: CASSRFENQPQHF

v_gene: TRBV7-2
j_gene: TRBJ1-6
len: 20
d_gene: .
abundance: many
CDR3nt: TGTGCCAGCAGCCCGGCCCCACTAGGGACGGAAAGCTCCTATAATTCACCCCTCCACTTT
CDR3aa: CASSPAPLGTESSYNSPLHF

v_gene: TRBV7-3
j_gene: TRBJ2-3
len: 14
d_gene: .
abundance: medium-sized
CDR3nt: TGTGCCAGCAGCCCCGGGGCAGCACAAGATACGCAGTATTTT
CDR3aa: CASSPGAAQDTQYF

v_gene: TRBV19
j_gene: TRBJ2-7
len: 14
d_gene: .
abundance: many
CDR3nt: TGTGCCAGTAGTATCTTGATTCAGGACAGCGAGCAGTACTTC
CDR3aa: CASSILIQDSEQYF

v_gene: TRBV6-4
j_gene: TRBJ2-1
len: 14
d_gene: .
abundance: .
CDR3nt: TGTGCCAGCAGTTCGGGCCCACGGGGCAATGAGCAGTTCTTC
CDR3aa: CASSSGPRGNEQFF